This entry concerns a single TCR beta chain. As yet, its antigen is unknown. An end of the junction differs from the germline gene, which may be a read error. Germline lookup yields CDR1 LGHNA and CDR2 YSLEER. This CDR3 region has 13 residues. This entry belongs to a study of molecular identifiers for immune sequencing clone quantification. Study results and limitations: Spiked Jurkat TCR RNA equal to one cell could reportedly be picked out among approximately 980,000 naive cells. Effector cells had over 99% of their molecules in clones above 20 RNA copies, while naive cells had under 1%.

TCRdb itself ran the PCR reads through MiXCR, one entry per CDR3 protein. Here the sample spans more than 550,000 distinct CDR3 sequences, approximately 24% being singletons. Sequenced sample: naive CD8+ T cells from blood, with Jurkat cell RNA spiked in. Subset defined: FACS-sorted CD8+CD4-CCR7+CD45RA+ naive T cells. The chain joins TRBV4-3 to TRBJ2-7; perhaps TRBD1 as D (5 bases). This TCR came from a human donor in good health. Some libraries in this study had Jurkat cell RNA spiked in. This CDR3 is CASSQAPGSEQSF. CDR3 nucleotides: TGCGCCAGCAGCCAAGCCCCAGGGTCCGAGCAGTCCTTC.